The next 15 T cell receptor beta chains were all read from a single sample in a study of low-dose radiotherapy and immunotherapy resistance in tumors. Sample time point: after trial treatment. Treatment here: LDRT plus nivolumab, ipilimumab, low-dose cyclophosphamide and aspirin (RACIN trial). TRAV- and TRBV-specific primers primed first-strand cDNA, covering alpha and beta chains. The TCRs were subjected to amplification over about 19 PCR cycles employing a constant-region primer in conjunction with a V-primer adapter. TCRdb re-called the reads through MiXCR, storing one row per CDR3 protein. The sample carries 50,000 or so distinct CDR3 sequences, 20% to 25% recorded once. The source was PBMCs, collected after low-dose radiotherapy plus immunotherapy. These receptors all stem from a male donor with prostate cancer.

This clonotype occurred many times. The rearrangement uses TRBV29-1 and TRBJ2-1; TRBD1 is a possible D gene (5 bases). Germline V gives CDR1 SQVTM, CDR2 ANQGSEA. V shed 5 bases and J shed 6 bases, with 14 bases lying between them. This CDR3 contains 13 residues. The CDR3: CSVPQGGPNEQFF. CDR3 in DNA: TGCAGCGTTCCTCAGGGCGGACCCAATGAGCAGTTCTTC.

This clonotype is a singleton in its sample. The rearrangement uses TRBV19 and TRBJ2-7, with D unresolved. V lost 2 bases and J 1 base, leaving 9 bases between the germline ends. Germline V gene sequence: CDR1 LNHDA, CDR2 SQIVND (reference sequence). The CDR3 loop spans 14 amino acids. The CDR3 DNA reads as TGTGCCAGTAGTATATCATCCAATTCCTACGAGCAGTACTTC. Translating gives CASSISSNSYEQYF. The full variable domain, with the rest looked up from reference TRBV19 and TRBJ2-7, is DGGITQSPKYLFRKEGQNVTLSCEQNLNHDAMYWYRQDPGQGLRLIYYSQIVNDFQKGDIAEGYSVSREKKESFPLTVTSAQKNPTAFYLCASSISSNSYEQYFGPGTRLTVT.

This chain joins TRBV6-2 or TRBV6-3 and TRBJ1-1; 10 bases are shared with TRBD1. V lost 4 bases and J lost 7; bases outside the gene matches: 12. This CDR3 comprises 16 residues. The germline gives CDR1 MNHEY, CDR2 SVGEGT. CDR3 bases: TGTGCCAGCAGTTGGGACAGGGGCCGAGTTTCGGATGAAGCTTTCTTT. It translates to CASSWDRGRVSDEAFF.

This clonotype has a count of ten or more. The chain joins TRBV21-1 to TRBJ2-7; whether TRBD1, the table's D call, matches the DNA was not checked. TRBV21-1 is listed as a pseudogene. The CDR3 runs 16 residues. The CDR3 spells CASSKALDRGCYEQYF. The CDR3, as DNA: TGTGCCAGCAGCAAAGCGCTTGACAGGGGGTGCTACGAGCAGTACTTC.

This clonotype occurred many times. The rearrangement links TRBV2 to TRBJ1-6; weak D call: TRBD1 (5 bases). V was clipped by 6 bases and J by 8 bases, with 17 bases between them. Looked up from germline, CDR1 is SNHLY and CDR2 is FYNNEI. The CDR3 runs to 15 residues. CDR3 DNA: TGTGCCAGCAGCTACCGGGACCGCCGAGATTCACCCCTCCACTTT. It translates to CASSYRDRRDSPLHF. Drawing the rest from reference TRBV2 and TRBJ1-6, the complete variable domain is EPEVTQTPSHQVTQMGQEVILRCVPISNHLYFYWYRQILGQKVEFLVSFYNNEISEKSEIFDDQFSVERPDGSNFTLKIRSTKLEDSAMYFCASSYRDRRDSPLHFGNGTRLTVT.

At least ten counts were recorded for this clonotype. This chain joins TRBV29-1 and TRBJ2-7; D is possibly TRBD1 or TRBD2 (5 bases each). The CDR3 length is 13 residues. Germline CDR1 and CDR2: SQVTM and ANQGSEA. With 4 bases removed from V and 6 bases from J, the gap between germline ends came to 16 bases. The DNA of the CDR3 is TGCAGCGTTGTTGTGGGGACGCAAGGCGAGCAGTACTTC. This encodes CSVVVGTQGEQYF.

V is TRBV2 and J is TRBJ1-6, with D hard to call. CDR3 size: 14 residues. Germline V gene data show CDR1 as SNHLY and CDR2 as FYNNEI. V lost 5 bases to trimming and J lost 5 bases, with 10 bases between them. The CDR3 protein is CASSRTADNSPLHF. The CDR3 DNA reads as TGTGCCAGCAGTCGGACCGCCGATAATTCACCCCTCCACTTT.

This clonotype was seen many times. The chain employs TRBV6-5 and TRBJ2-1; TRBD2 matches at 12 bases. The V gene's germline CDR1 is MNHEY and CDR2 SVGAGI. There are 11 residues in the CDR3. The V gene end was trimmed by 11 bases and the J gene end by 8 bases; junction bases not matched to a gene: 1. CDR3 sequence: CASSGRDEQFF. DNA of the CDR3: TGTGCCTCTAGCGGGAGGGATGAGCAGTTCTTC.

This clonotype showed up many times. The V gene is TRBV28, the J gene TRBJ2-7; 7 bases are shared with TRBD1. The trim removed 5 bases at V and 6 bases at J, leaving 13 bases unmatched. CDR3 length equals 15 residues. Germline V gene data show CDR1 as MDHEN and CDR2 as SYDVKM. DNA of the CDR3: TGTGCCAGCAGTCCCAGGACAGGAGGTACCCTCGAGCAGTACTTC. Translation: CASSPRTGGTLEQYF.

The table lists this clonotype with many counts. The genes are TRBV20-1 and TRBJ2-5; D unclear. Looked up from germline, CDR1 is DFQATT and CDR2 is SNEGSKA (reference sequence). The CDR3 extends over 11 amino acids. V lost 3 bases and J 0 bases, leaving 2 bases between the germline ends. The CDR3 loop reads CSARNQETQYF. DNA for the CDR3: TGCAGTGCTAGGAACCAAGAGACCCAGTACTTC.

The genes are TRBV7-3 and TRBJ1-1; D may be TRBD1 (6 bases). CDR3 size: 16 residues. Germline assignment: CDR1 SGHTA and CDR2 FQGTGA. Trimming shortened V by 4 bases and J by 5 bases, and 20 bases separated the two germline ends. The CDR3 coding sequence is TGTGCCAGCAGCTCCGTAGGGGGGGCAGCCCGAACTGAAGCTTTCTTT. Translated: CASSSVGGAARTEAFF.

This clonotype was observed at least ten times. In DNA, the CDR3 is TGCGCCAGCAGCCAAGGGAGACAGAGCGCTGGGGCCAACGTCCTGACTTTC. It codes for CASSQGRQSAGANVLTF. The chain combines TRBV4-1 with TRBJ2-6, with TRBD1 as a possible D gene (5 bases). The CDR3 spans 17 residues. Trimming took 1 base from V and 2 from J, leaving 12 bases between them. From germline, CDR1 is MGHRA and CDR2 YSYEKL.

This clonotype has ten or more counts. The junction does not match germline at one end; this may be a read error. This chain connects TRBV5-1 to TRBJ2-1, with D possibly being TRBD1 or TRBD2 (5 bases each). Germline V gene lookup returns CDR1 SGHRS and CDR2 YFSETQ. The CDR3 has 15 amino acids. The DNA of the CDR3 is TGCGCCAGCAGCTTGGCGCGAGGGACCTACGATGAGCAGTTCTTC. Translating it yields CASSLARGTYDEQFF.

This clonotype was detected once. A far larger clone is a single base away, which makes a read error likely. The genes are TRBV6-8 and TRBJ2-3, with TRBD2 matching over 7 bases. With 5 bases clipped from V and 7 bases from J, the junction kept 9 bases outside the gene matches. Germline loops: CDR1 MNHGY, CDR2 SAAAGT. The CDR3 is 14 residues long. CDR3 nucleotide sequence: TGTGCCAGCAGTGAAGCGGGAAGCCCCTATACGCAGTATTTT. The encoded protein is CASSEAGSPYTQYF.

This clonotype showed up just once. The DNA for the CDR3 is TGTGCCAGTGGGACCCCACCGTTATTTGTCCACGGGCAGTTCTTC. Translated, it gives CASGTPPLFVHGQFF. The chain links TRBV11-2 to TRBJ2-1; D may correspond to TRBD1 or TRBD2 (5 bases each). Germline V gene data show CDR1 as SGHAT and CDR2 as FQNNGV. CDR3 size: 15 residues. Trimming left V 9 bases short and J 12 bases short, with 27 bases between.